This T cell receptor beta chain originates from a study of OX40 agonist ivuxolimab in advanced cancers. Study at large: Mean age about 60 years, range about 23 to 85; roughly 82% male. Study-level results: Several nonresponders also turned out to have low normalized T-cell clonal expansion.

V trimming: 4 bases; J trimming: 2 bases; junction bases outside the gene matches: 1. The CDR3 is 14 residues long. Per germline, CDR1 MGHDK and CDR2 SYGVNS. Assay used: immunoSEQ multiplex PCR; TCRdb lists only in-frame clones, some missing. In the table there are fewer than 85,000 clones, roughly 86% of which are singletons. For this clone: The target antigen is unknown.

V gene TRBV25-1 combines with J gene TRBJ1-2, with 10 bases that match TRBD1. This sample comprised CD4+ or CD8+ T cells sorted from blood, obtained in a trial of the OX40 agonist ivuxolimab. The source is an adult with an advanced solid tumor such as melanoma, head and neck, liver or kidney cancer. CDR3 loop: CASSGQGANYGYTF. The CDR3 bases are TGTGCCAGCAGTGGACAGGGGGCCAACTATGGCTACACCTTC.